This TCR beta chain is drawn from a study of radiation and T cells in renal cell carcinoma. Sequencing used immunoSEQ multiplex PCR; TCRdb keeps in-frame clones, though not all of them. This sample has 150,000 to 160,000 clones, with roughly 89% found just once. The time point is: blood 2 weeks post-SBRT. Stated treatment: 15 Gy SBRT to primary tumor, nephrectomy 4 weeks later. Blood was sampled at baseline, 2 weeks and 4 weeks after SBRT. The CDR3 has 15 residues. Per the germline V gene, CDR1 is KGHSH and CDR2 is LQKENI. Trimming removed 6 bases from V and 4 bases from J; junction bases left unmatched: 11.

The sequenced sample was blood, obtained from a patient whose treatment included radiotherapy and nephrectomy. The chain carries TRBV18 and TRBJ2-7, with 8 bases identical to TRBD2. This clonotype originated in a woman aged 45-60 years with renal cell carcinoma. The CDR3 reads CASSEDPPGGYEQYF. CDR3 DNA sequence: TGTGCCAGCTCGGAAGATCCCCCGGGGGGGTACGAGCAGTACTTC.